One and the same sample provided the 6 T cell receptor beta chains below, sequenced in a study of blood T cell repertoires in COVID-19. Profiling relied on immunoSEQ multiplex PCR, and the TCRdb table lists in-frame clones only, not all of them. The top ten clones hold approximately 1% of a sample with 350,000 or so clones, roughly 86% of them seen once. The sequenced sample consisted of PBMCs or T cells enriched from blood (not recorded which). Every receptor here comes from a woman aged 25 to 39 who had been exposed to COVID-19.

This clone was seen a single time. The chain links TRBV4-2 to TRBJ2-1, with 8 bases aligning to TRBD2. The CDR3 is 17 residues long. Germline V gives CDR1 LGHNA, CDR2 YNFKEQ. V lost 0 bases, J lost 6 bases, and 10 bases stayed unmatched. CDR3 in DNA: TGTGCCAGCAGCCAAGATCTGGCGGGAGGCGGTAGCAATGAGCAGTTCTTC. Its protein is CASSQDLAGGGSNEQFF.

The CDR3 loop reads CASSFPGQGHEQYF. The CDR3 coding sequence is TGTGCCAGCAGCTTCCCGGGACAAGGCCACGAGCAGTACTTC. J is TRBJ2-7 and V is TRBV11-2; maybe TRBD1 (6 bases). This CDR3 has 14 amino acids. CDR1 is SGHAT, CDR2 FQNNGV, per germline. Between the trimmed V and J ends, which lost 3 bases and 5 bases, there was a span of 14 bases.

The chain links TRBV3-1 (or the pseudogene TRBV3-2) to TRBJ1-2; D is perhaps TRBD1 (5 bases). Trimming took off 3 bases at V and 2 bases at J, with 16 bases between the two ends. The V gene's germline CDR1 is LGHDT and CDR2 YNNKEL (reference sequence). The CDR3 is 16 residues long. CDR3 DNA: TGTGCCAGCAGCCACCAAGCTCCCCAGGGAAACTATGGCTACACCTTC. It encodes CASSHQAPQGNYGYTF.

CDR3 bases: TGCAGCGTTGAGTTTCTCTACGAGCAGTACTTC. Protein sequence: CSVEFLYEQYF. The chain joins TRBV29-1 to TRBJ2-7; no definite D call. V was trimmed by 3 bases and J by 3 bases, leaving 6 bases between them. Germline-derived CDR1 and CDR2 are SQVTM and ANQGSEA. The CDR3 contains 11 residues.

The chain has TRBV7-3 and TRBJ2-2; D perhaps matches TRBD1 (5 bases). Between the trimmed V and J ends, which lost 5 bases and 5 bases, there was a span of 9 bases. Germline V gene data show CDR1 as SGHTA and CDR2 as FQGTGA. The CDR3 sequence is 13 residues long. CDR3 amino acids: CASSPRQTGELFF. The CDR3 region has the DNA TGTGCCAGCAGCCCCCGACAGACCGGGGAGCTGTTTTTT.

Written as DNA, the CDR3 is TGTGCCAGCAGTCGGACATGGGACTTGAACACTGAAGCTTTCTTT. This sequence encodes CASSRTWDLNTEAFF. The chain combines TRBV6-5 with TRBJ1-1, with D perhaps matching TRBD1 (5 bases). V lost 5 bases to trimming and J lost 0 bases, with 13 bases between them. The CDR3 consists of 15 residues. The germline CDR1 and CDR2 sequences are MNHEY and SVGAGI.